Here is one T cell receptor (beta chain) with its context. Antigen: not known. V was pared by 5 bases and J by 4 bases, with 14 bases between. Germline assignment: CDR1 MNHEY and CDR2 SVGAGI. CDR3 length: 14 residues. The data are from a study of T cell repertoires in cytomegalovirus infection. In the study overall: Alongside well-studied HLA-B-restricted CMV epitopes, recently identified HLA-C-restricted CMV epitopes were also used.

TCRdb re-derived calls from the reads in MiXCR, one entry per CDR3 protein. The sample comprises 650,000 to 900,000 distinct CDR3 sequences, about 28% of which are singletons, and around 14% rests with the top ten. Material: cultured CD8+ T cells from PBMCs, obtained from culture after CMV antigen stimulation. The clonotype comes from a human donor in good health (CMV status not recorded). Some clones in this sample may be carry-over from other donors' samples. This chain uses TRBV6-5 with TRBJ1-1; D perhaps matches TRBD1 (6 bases). The CDR3 DNA reads as TGTGCCAGCAGTGCTACAGGGTGGGGCACTGAAGCTTTCTTT. Translating gives CASSATGWGTEAFF.